A selection of T cell receptor beta chains follows, all from one sample in a study of T cell repertoires and Cas9 in healthy adults. The repertoire was sequenced with immunoSEQ multiplex PCR; TCRdb's copy has only in-frame clones and lacks some. The data contain 11,000 to 15,000 clones, approximately 89% of them singletons. The sample consisted of Tregs (CD4+, CD25+, CD127-, CD137-, CD154-) from PBMCs; culture status not recorded. The receptors come from a human donor in good health. Each CDR3 is given with its conserved first and last residue. The D gene is left open where the match is weak. Expanded clones get a size class; other rows say once, few or many, or leave the size out.

D: TRBD1
J: TRBJ1-5
V: TRBV10-3
size: NA
CDR3: CAISDRGQDQPQHF

D: NA
J: TRBJ2-3
V: TRBV21-1
size: NA
CDR3: CASSKEREETPTDTQYF

D: NA
J: TRBJ2-5
V: TRBV7-6
size: NA
CDR3: CAGGDPAKKTQYF

D: NA
J: TRBJ1-1
V: TRBV5-1
size: NA
CDR3: CASSLGGTGPTEAFF

D: TRBD2
J: TRBJ2-3
V: TRBV5-4
size: NA
CDR3: CASSFGLGTDTQYF

D: NA
J: TRBJ2-2
V: TRBV5-6
size: NA
CDR3: CASSFQSVTGELFF

D: NA
J: TRBJ2-1
V: TRBV7-3
size: NA
CDR3: CASSLSLQGEQFF

D: NA
J: TRBJ1-2
V: TRBV7-7
size: NA
CDR3: CASSSEGNYGYTF

D: TRBD2
J: TRBJ2-1
V: TRBV7-3
size: NA
CDR3: CASSLVPGTSHEQFF

D: NA
J: TRBJ2-3
V: TRBV5-1
size: NA
CDR3: CASSLRTADTQYF

D: NA
J: TRBJ1-2
V: TRBV9
size: NA
CDR3: CASSVGVGDGYTF

D: NA
J: TRBJ2-3
V: TRBV27
size: NA
CDR3: CASSKRRARSDTQYF

D: TRBD2
J: TRBJ2-3
V: TRBV9
size: few
CDR3: CASSGLAGGPDTQYF

D: TRBD1
J: TRBJ2-1
V: TRBV15
size: NA
CDR3: CATSSGGQGVDNEQFF

D: TRBD1
J: TRBJ2-4
V: TRBV7-9
size: NA
CDR3: CASRRLGQGKNIQYF

D: NA
J: TRBJ2-7
V: TRBV5-8
size: NA
CDR3: CASSLEGYEQYF

D: NA
J: TRBJ1-2
V: TRBV9
size: few
CDR3: CASSVEGRGYGYTF

D: NA
J: TRBJ2-2
V: TRBV6-5
size: NA
CDR3: CASRTPNTGELFF

D: NA
J: TRBJ2-2
V: TRBV28
size: NA
CDR3: CASSFRRGELFF

D: TRBD2
J: TRBJ2-2
V: TRBV4-1
size: once
CDR3: CASSPRGGLGTDTGELFF

D: NA
J: TRBJ2-2
V: TRBV28
size: NA
CDR3: CASRQANTGELFF

D: NA
J: TRBJ1-5
V: TRBV18
size: NA
CDR3: CASSLGQNNQPQHF

D: NA
J: TRBJ2-1
V: TRBV7-2
size: NA
CDR3: CASSLEPSTNPDLSRQFF

D: NA
J: TRBJ2-5
V: TRBV18
size: NA
CDR3: CASSVQETQYF

D: NA
J: TRBJ2-7
V: TRBV30
size: NA
CDR3: CAWSVWSGSYEQYF

D: NA
J: TRBJ1-3
V: TRBV10-3
size: NA
CDR3: CAISTGNTIYF

D: TRBD1
J: TRBJ1-2
V: TRBV4-3
size: NA
CDR3: CASSQTGTGGYTF

D: TRBD2
J: TRBJ2-2
V: TRBV5-1
size: NA
CDR3: CASSLAILAGAANTGELFF

D: NA
J: TRBJ2-5
V: TRBV4-1
size: NA
CDR3: CASSQERGRAGQETQYF

D: TRBD2
J: TRBJ2-3
V: TRBV7-2
size: once
CDR3: CASSWIAGGKNTQYF

D: NA
J: TRBJ1-1
V: TRBV7-9
size: NA
CDR3: CASGRDWGGTSNTEAFF

D: NA
J: TRBJ2-2
V: TRBV11-2
size: few
CDR3: CASSLSPVRGELFF

D: TRBD1
J: TRBJ1-4
V: TRBV2
size: NA
CDR3: CASSVAQGNEKLFF

D: TRBD1
J: TRBJ2-2
V: TRBV19
size: NA
CDR3: CASSITGGNTGELFF

D: NA
J: TRBJ1-2
V: TRBV25-1
size: NA
CDR3: CASSEYGGENGYTF

D: NA
J: TRBJ2-2
V: TRBV6-5
size: once
CDR3: CASSWGENTGELFF

D: TRBD1
J: TRBJ2-1
V: TRBV10-3
size: NA
CDR3: CAISDGTGPRTLNEQFF

D: NA
J: TRBJ1-2
V: TRBV11-2
size: NA
CDR3: CASSLLRADYGYTF

D: TRBD1
J: TRBJ2-3
V: TRBV15
size: NA
CDR3: CATSRDGQATDTQYF

D: TRBD2
J: TRBJ2-5
V: TRBV27
size: NA
CDR3: CASRVGLAGQETQYF

D: TRBD1
J: TRBJ1-2
V: TRBV5-1
size: NA
CDR3: CASSSTGEGYTF

D: TRBD2
J: TRBJ2-5
V: TRBV19
size: NA
CDR3: CASRDRASGGETQYF

D: NA
J: TRBJ2-3
V: TRBV5-5
size: NA
CDR3: CASTLGASVPLDTQYF

D: NA
J: TRBJ1-2
V: TRBV7-9
size: NA
CDR3: CASSPGGRSYGYTF

D: NA
J: TRBJ2-2
V: TRBV10-3
size: NA
CDR3: CAISESGQNTGELFF

D: NA
J: TRBJ2-1
V: TRBV6-5
size: few
CDR3: CASSARFRRRDEQFF

D: TRBD1
J: TRBJ2-5
V: TRBV5-4
size: once
CDR3: CASSLSTGELETQYF

D: NA
J: TRBJ1-2
V: TRBV6-5
size: NA
CDR3: CASMRAGYGYTF

D: TRBD1
J: TRBJ2-6
V: TRBV19
size: NA
CDR3: CASSRQGVVSGANVLTF